This T cell receptor (beta chain) was obtained from a study (dated by TCRdb to the mid-2010s). Library construction relied on RT-PCR. Sequencer: Illumina MiSeq. TCRdb applied fastp at Q25 and MiXCR to the public reads, then kept only in-frame beta chains. Rows matching on CDR3 protein sequence are summarized as one entry with the most common DNA and genes. The sample has approximately 720,000 distinct CDR3 sequences on record, over 12% of them singletons. The ten largest clones represent 3.6% of the sample. There are many counts of this clonotype. What this receptor recognizes is not known. No base qualities exist here, and no much larger clone lies one base off it. The CDR3, cysteine through phenylalanine, is 12 amino acids long. Just the 36-base CDR3 DNA is kept, in frame starting at base 1. Trimming takes 0 bases from V and 7 bases from J, and the germline ends sit 4 bases apart.

Sequencing input: memory CD4+ T cells from blood. Recombination linked TRBV12-3 or TRBV12-4 to TRBJ1-5; the D gene identity is not certain. This clonotype originated in a female donor in good health, serving as a healthy control. The DNA is TGTGCCAGCAGTTTAGCGGAGCAGCCCCAGCATTTT. This encodes CASSLAEQPQHF.